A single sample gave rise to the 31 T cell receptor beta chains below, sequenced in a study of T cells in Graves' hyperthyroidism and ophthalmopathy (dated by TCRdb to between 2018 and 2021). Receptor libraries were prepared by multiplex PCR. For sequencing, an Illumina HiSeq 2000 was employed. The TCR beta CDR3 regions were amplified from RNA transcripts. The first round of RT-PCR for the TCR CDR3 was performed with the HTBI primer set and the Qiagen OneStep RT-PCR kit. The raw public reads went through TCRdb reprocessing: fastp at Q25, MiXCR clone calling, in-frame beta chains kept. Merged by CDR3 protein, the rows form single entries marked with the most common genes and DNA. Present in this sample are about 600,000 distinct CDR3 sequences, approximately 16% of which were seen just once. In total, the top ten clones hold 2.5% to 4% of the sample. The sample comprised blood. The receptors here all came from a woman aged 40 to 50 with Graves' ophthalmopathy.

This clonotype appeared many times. CDR3 loop: CASRPLQGAYGELFF. In DNA, the CDR3 is TGTGCCAGCAGGCCTCTCCAGGGGGCCTACGGGGAGCTGTTTTTT. The chain employs TRBV2 and TRBJ2-2; 8 nucleotides align to TRBD1. The CDR3 covers 15 residues. Germline loops: CDR1 SNHLY, CDR2 FYNNEI. Trimming removed 6 bases from V and 7 bases from J; junction bases left unmatched: 10. Using reference TRBV2 and TRBJ2-2 for the parts outside the CDR3, the full variable domain is EPEVTQTPSHQVTQMGQEVILRCVPISNHLYFYWYRQILGQKVEFLVSFYNNEISEKSEIFDDQFSVERPDGSNFTLKIRSTKLEDSAMYFCASRPLQGAYGELFFGEGSRLTVL.

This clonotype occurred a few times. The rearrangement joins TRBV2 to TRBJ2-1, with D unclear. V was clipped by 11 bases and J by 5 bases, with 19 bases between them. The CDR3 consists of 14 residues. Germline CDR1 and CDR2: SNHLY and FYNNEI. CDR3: CASEQILGNNEQFF. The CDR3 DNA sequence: TGTGCCTCCGAGCAGATCCTAGGAAACAATGAGCAGTTCTTC.

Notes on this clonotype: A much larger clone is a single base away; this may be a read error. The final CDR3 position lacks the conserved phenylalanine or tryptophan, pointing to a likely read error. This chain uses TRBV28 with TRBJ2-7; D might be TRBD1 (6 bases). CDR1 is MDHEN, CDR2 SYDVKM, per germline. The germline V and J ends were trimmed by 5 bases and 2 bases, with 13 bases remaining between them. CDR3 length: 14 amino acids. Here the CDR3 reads CASSRTVGPYEQYL. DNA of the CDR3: TGTGCCAGCAGTCGGACAGTTGGCCCCTACGAGCAGTACCTC.

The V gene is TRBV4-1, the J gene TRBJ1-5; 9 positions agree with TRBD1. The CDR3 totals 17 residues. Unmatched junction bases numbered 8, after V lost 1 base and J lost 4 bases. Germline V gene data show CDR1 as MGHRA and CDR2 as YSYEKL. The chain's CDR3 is CASSQGPDRGSNQPQHF. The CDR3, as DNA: TGCGCCAGCAGCCAAGGCCCAGACAGGGGGTCTAATCAGCCCCAGCATTTT.

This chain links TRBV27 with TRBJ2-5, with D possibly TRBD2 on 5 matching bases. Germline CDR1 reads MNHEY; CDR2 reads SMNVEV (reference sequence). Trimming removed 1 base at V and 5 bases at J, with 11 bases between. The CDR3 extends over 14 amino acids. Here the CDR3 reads CASSLYSSGETQYF. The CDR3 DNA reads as TGTGCCAGCAGTTTATATAGCTCGGGGGAGACCCAGTACTTC.

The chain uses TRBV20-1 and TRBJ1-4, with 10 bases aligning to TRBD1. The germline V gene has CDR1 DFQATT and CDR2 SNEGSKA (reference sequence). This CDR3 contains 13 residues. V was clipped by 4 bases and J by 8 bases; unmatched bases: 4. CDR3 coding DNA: TGCAGTGCTACCGGGACAGGGGTGGAAAAACTGTTTTTT. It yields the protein CSATGTGVEKLFF.

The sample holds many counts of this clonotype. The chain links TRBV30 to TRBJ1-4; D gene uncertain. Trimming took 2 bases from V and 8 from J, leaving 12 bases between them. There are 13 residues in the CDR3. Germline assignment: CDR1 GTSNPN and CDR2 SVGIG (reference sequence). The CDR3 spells CAWSSLAREKLFF. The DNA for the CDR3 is TGTGCCTGGAGTTCCCTAGCTCGGGAAAAACTGTTTTTT.

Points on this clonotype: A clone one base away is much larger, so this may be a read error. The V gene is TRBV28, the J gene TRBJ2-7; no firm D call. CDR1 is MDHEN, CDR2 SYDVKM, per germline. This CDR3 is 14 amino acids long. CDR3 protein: CASPHLVEPYGQYF. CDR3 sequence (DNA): TGTGCCAGCCCCCATCTAGTGGAGCCGTACGGGCAGTACTTC.

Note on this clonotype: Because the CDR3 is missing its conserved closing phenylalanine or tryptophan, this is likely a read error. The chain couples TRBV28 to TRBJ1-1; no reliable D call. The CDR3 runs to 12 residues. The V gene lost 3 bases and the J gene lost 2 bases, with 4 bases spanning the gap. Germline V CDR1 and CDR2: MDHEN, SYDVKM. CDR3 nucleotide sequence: TGTGCCAGCAGTTTGCTAAACACTGAAGCTTTCTCT. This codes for CASSLLNTEAFS.

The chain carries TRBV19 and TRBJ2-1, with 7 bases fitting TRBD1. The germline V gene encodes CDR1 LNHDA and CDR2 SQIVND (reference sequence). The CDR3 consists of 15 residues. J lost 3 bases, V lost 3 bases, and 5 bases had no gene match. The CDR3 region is CASSIDRDLYNEQFF. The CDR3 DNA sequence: TGTGCCAGTAGTATTGACAGGGACCTCTACAATGAGCAGTTCTTC. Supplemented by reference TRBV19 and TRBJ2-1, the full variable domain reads DGGITQSPKYLFRKEGQNVTLSCEQNLNHDAMYWYRQDPGQGLRLIYYSQIVNDFQKGDIAEGYSVSREKKESFPLTVTSAQKNPTAFYLCASSIDRDLYNEQFFGPGTRLTVL.

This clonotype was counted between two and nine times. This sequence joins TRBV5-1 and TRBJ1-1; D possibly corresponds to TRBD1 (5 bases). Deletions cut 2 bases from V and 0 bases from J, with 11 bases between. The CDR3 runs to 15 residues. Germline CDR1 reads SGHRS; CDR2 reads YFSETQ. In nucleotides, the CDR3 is TGCGCCAGCAGCTTACCGGGACGTATGAACACTGAAGCTTTCTTT. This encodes CASSLPGRMNTEAFF. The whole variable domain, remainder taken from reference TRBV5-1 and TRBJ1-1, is KAGVTQTPRYLIKTRGQQVTLSCSPISGHRSVSWYQQTPGQGLQFLFEYFSETQRNKGNFPGRFSGRQFSNSRSEMNVSTLELGDSALYLCASSLPGRMNTEAFFGQGTRLTVV.

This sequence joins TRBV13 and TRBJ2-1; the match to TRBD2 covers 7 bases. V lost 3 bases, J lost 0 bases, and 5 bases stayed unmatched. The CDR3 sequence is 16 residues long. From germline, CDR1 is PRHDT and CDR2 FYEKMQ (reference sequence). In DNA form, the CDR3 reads TGTGCCAGCAGCTTTTTGCCTAGCGGCTCCTACAATGAGCAGTTCTTC. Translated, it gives CASSFLPSGSYNEQFF.

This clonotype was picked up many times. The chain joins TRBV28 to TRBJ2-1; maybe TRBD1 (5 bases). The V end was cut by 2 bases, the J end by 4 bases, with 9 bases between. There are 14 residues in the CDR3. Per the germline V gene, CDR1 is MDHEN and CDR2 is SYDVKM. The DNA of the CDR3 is TGTGCCAGCAGTTTACTGGGGCGGTACAATGAGCAGTTCTTC. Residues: CASSLLGRYNEQFF.

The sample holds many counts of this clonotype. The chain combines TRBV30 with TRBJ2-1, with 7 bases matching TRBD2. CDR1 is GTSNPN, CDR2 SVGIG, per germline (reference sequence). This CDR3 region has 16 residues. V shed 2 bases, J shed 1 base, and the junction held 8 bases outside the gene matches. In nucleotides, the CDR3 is TGTGCCTGGAGTCGAATGGGGGGGGAATCCTACAATGAGCAGTTCTTC. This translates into CAWSRMGGESYNEQFF.

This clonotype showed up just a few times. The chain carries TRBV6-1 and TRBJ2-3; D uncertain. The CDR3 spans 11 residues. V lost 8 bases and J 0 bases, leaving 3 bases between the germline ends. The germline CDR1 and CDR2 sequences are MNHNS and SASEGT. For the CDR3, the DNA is TGTGCCAGCGCGAGCACAGATACGCAGTATTTT. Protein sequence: CASASTDTQYF.

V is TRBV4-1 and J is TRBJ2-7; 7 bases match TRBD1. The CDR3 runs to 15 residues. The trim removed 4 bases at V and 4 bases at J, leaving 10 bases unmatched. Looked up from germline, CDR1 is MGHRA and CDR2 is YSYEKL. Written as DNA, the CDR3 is TGCGCCAGCAGCCCTTACTACGGGACAGAATACGAGCAGTACTTC. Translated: CASSPYYGTEYEQYF.

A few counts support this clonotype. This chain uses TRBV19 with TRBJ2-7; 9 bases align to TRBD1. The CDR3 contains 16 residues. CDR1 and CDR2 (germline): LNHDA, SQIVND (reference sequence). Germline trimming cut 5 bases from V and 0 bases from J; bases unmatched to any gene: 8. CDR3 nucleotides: TGTGCCAGTAGTCCTTGGACAGGGGCCAGCTCCTACGAGCAGTACTTC. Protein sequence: CASSPWTGASSYEQYF.

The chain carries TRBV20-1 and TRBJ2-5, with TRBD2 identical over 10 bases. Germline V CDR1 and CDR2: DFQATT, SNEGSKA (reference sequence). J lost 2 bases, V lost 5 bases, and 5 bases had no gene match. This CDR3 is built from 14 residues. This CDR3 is CSALSGRAQETQYF. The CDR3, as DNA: TGCAGTGCTCTGAGCGGGAGGGCGCAAGAGACCCAGTACTTC.

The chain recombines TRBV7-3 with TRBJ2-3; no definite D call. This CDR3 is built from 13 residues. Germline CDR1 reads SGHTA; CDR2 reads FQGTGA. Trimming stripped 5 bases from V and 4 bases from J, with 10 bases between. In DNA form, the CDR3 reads TGTGCCAGCAGCCCCACCCCGGCAGATACGCAGTATTTT. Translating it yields CASSPTPADTQYF.

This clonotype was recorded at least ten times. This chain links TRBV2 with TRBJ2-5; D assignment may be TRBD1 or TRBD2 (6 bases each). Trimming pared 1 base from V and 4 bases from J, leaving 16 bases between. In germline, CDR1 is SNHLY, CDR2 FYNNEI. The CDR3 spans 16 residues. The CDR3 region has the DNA TGTGCCAGCAGTGAAGGATTCGGAGGGGGATCAGAGACCCAGTACTTC. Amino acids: CASSEGFGGGSETQYF.

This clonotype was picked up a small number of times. The DNA of the CDR3 is TGCAGTGCTGCCCCCCTTTTTGCGGGAGGCTACAATGAGCAGTTCTTC. As protein: CSAAPLFAGGYNEQFF. The rearrangement links TRBV20-1 to TRBJ2-1, with 8 positions matching TRBD2. Germline CDR1 is DFQATT and CDR2 is SNEGSKA (reference sequence). After removal of 5 bases from V and 3 bases from J, the junction contained 12 bases not matched to a gene. The length of the CDR3 is 16 residues.

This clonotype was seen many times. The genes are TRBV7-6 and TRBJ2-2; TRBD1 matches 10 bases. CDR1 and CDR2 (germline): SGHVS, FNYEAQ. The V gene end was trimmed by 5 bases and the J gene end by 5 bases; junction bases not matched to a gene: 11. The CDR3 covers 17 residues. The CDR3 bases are TGTGCCAGCAGCCGGAGGCAGAGGACAGGGGGTACCGGGGAGCTGTTTTTT. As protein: CASSRRQRTGGTGELFF.

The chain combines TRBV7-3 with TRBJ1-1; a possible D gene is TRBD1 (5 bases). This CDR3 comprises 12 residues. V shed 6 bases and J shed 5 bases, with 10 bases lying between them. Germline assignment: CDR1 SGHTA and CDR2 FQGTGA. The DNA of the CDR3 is TGTGCCAGCAGGAGACAGTGTACTGAAGCTTTCTTT. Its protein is CASRRQCTEAFF.

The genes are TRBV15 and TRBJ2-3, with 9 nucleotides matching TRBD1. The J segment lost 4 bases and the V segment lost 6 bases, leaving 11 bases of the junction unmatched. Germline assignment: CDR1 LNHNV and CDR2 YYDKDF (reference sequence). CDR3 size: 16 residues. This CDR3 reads CATSLQLTGGPDTQYF. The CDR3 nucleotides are TGTGCCACCAGTTTGCAGCTTACAGGGGGCCCAGATACGCAGTATTTT.

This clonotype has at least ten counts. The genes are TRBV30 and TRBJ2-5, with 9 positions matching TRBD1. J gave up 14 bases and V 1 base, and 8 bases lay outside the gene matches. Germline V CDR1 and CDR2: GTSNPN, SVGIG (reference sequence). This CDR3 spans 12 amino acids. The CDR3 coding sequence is TGTGCCTGGAGTGATCTAGGACAGGGGCCCTACTTC. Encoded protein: CAWSDLGQGPYF.

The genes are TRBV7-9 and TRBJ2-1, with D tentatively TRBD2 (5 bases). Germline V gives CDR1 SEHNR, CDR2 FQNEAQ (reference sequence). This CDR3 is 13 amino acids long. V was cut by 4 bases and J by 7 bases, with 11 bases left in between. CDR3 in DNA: TGTGCCAGCAGCTCTCCGTGGGAGAATGAGCAGTTCTTC. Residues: CASSSPWENEQFF.

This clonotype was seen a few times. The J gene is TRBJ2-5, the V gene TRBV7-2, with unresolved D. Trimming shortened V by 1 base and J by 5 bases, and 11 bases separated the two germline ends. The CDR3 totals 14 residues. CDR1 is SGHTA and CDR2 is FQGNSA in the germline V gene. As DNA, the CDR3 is TGTGCCAGCAGCTTAGTAGCCAGGAAGGAGACCCAGTACTTC. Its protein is CASSLVARKETQYF.

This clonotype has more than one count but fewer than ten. This CDR3 reads CAWSGPQSSGNTIYF. CDR3 DNA sequence: TGTGCCTGGAGTGGGCCACAGAGCTCTGGAAACACCATATATTTT. This rearrangement joins TRBV30 to TRBJ1-3; D remains ambiguous. V was clipped by 1 base and J by 0 bases, with 10 bases between them. The CDR3 is made up of 15 amino acids. Germline loops: CDR1 GTSNPN, CDR2 SVGIG (reference sequence).

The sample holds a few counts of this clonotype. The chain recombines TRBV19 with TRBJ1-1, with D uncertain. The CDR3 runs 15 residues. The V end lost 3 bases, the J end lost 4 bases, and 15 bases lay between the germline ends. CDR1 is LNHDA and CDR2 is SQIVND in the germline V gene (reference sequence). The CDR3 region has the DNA TGTGCCAGTAGTATTCGCTCCACCGAGGGCACTGAAGCTTTCTTT. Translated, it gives CASSIRSTEGTEAFF.

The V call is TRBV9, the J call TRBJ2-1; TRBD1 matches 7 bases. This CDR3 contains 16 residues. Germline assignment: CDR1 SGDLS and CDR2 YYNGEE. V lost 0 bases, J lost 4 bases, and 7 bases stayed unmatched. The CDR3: CASSVDRGAGYNEQFF. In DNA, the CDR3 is TGTGCCAGCAGCGTAGACAGGGGCGCAGGGTACAATGAGCAGTTCTTC. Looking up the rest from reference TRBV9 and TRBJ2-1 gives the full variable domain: DSGVTQTPKHLITATGQRVTLRCSPRSGDLSVYWYQQSLDQGLQFLIQYYNGEERAKGNILERFSAQQFPDLHSELNLSSLELGDSALYFCASSVDRGAGYNEQFFGPGTRLTVL.

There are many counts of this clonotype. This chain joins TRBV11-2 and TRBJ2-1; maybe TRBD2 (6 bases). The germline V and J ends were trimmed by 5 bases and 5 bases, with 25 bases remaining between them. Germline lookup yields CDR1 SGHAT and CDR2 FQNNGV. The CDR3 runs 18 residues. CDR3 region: CASSGQNGLSASNNEQFF. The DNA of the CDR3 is TGTGCCAGCAGCGGACAAAATGGACTATCCGCCAGTAACAATGAGCAGTTCTTC.